A selection of T cell receptor beta chains follows, all from one sample in a study of cytomegalovirus exposure and HLA in healthy donors. Clones were sequenced by immunoSEQ multiplex PCR, and TCRdb holds only the in-frame ones, with some missing. Of about 98,000 clones listed, about 74% were seen once; the top ten hold roughly 1.8%. Sequenced material: PBMCs. The receptors derive from a male donor in good health and CMV-seronegative. Each CDR3 is given with its conserved first and last residue. Fields, in order: D gene, V gene, J gene, clone size, CDR3 DNA, CDR3 protein. D genes are given only for firm matches. A row's size may be missing; if present it is once, few, many or a size class.

-	TRBV15	TRBJ1-3	-	TGTGCCACCAGCAGAGGTATTAGGGGCTCTGGAAACACCATATATTTT	CATSRGIRGSGNTIYF
-	TRBV27	TRBJ1-2	-	TGTGCCAGCAGTTCTTGGGGAGACGGCTATGGCTACACCTTC	CASSSWGDGYGYTF
-	TRBV4-1	TRBJ2-4	-	TGCGCCAGCAGCCAAGTTCGGTTAGCCAAAAACATTCAGTACTTC	CASSQVRLAKNIQYF
TRBD2	TRBV2	TRBJ2-1	-	TGTGCCAGCGTGATCGTTAGGCCTAGCGGGACGGATGAGCAGTTCTTC	CASVIVRPSGTDEQFF
TRBD1	TRBV28	TRBJ1-2	few	TGTGCCAGCAGATTAACAGGGGACTATGGCTACACCTTC	CASRLTGDYGYTF
TRBD2	TRBV18	TRBJ2-7	-	TGTGCCAGCTCACCAGGGCGGGAGGGCCACAACGAGCAGTACTTC	CASSPGREGHNEQYF
TRBD1	TRBV28	TRBJ1-2	-	TGTGCCAGCAGTGAACGACAGGGATTCTATGGCTACACCTTC	CASSERQGFYGYTF
TRBD2	TRBV5-1	TRBJ2-7	-	TGCGCCAGCAGCACCGGGACTAGCGGGTTCGGCCTTTCCTACGAGCAGTACTTC	CASSTGTSGFGLSYEQYF
TRBD2	TRBV10-3	TRBJ2-1	-	TGTGCCATCAAACGACTAGCGGGAGGTTCGTCCTACAATGAGCAGTTCTTC	CAIKRLAGGSSYNEQFF
-	TRBV5-1	TRBJ2-1	-	TGCGCCAGCAGCTTGCAATCCCCCGGGAACAATGAGCAGTTCTTC	CASSLQSPGNNEQFF
-	TRBV29-1	TRBJ2-1	-	TGCAGCGGGAGACTAGGCCTTGGGAATGAGCAGTTCTTC	CSGRLGLGNEQFF
-	TRBV28	TRBJ2-2	-	TGTGCCAGCAGTTTAGTTACAAACACCGGGGAGCTGTTTTTT	CASSLVTNTGELFF
TRBD2	TRBV19	TRBJ2-2	-	TGTGCCAGTCAGTCTGCGGGAGATAGGGACACCGGGGAGCTGTTTTTT	CASQSAGDRDTGELFF
TRBD1	TRBV28	TRBJ1-5	-	TGTGCCAGCAGTCCAGCGGGACAGGGGATGGGTCAGCCCCAGCATTTT	CASSPAGQGMGQPQHF
-	TRBV4-3	TRBJ2-1	once	TGCGCCAGCAGCCCCCAGCCTAGCTCCTACAATGAGCAGTTCTTC	CASSPQPSSYNEQFF
TRBD1	TRBV4-2	TRBJ2-1	-	TGTGCCAGCAGCCACGGGGACAGGGGAGTCTACAATGAGCAGTTCTTC	CASSHGDRGVYNEQFF
-	TRBV7-8	TRBJ2-5	-	TGTGCCAGCAGCTTAGTTGCCAGGGGTAGAACCGGGGAGACCCAGTACTTC	CASSLVARGRTGETQYF
TRBD2	TRBV9	TRBJ2-1	-	TGTGCCAGCAGCGTAGGGGGTAGCGGGAGAAATGAGCAGTTCTTC	CASSVGGSGRNEQFF
-	TRBV6-1	TRBJ1-2	-	TGTGCCAGCAGTGTTGCAGGGCATGGCTACACCTTC	CASSVAGHGYTF
-	TRBV6-1	TRBJ2-7	-	TGTGCCAGCAGTGACCCTAGACAGGCGCTCTCCTACGAGCAGTACTTC	CASSDPRQALSYEQYF
-	TRBV4-2	TRBJ1-2	-	TGTGCCAGCAGCCAAGATCAGGATTATGGCTACACCTTC	CASSQDQDYGYTF
-	TRBV19	TRBJ1-5	-	TGTGCCAGCAATCCCATTGCAGGGGCGAGCAATCAGCCCCAGCATTTT	CASNPIAGASNQPQHF
TRBD1	TRBV28	TRBJ1-1	-	TGTGCCAGCAGAATAGGACAGGTTAACACTGAAGCTTTCTTT	CASRIGQVNTEAFF
TRBD2	TRBV25-1	TRBJ2-7	-	TGTGCCAGCAGTGAAGGGCTAGCGGGAGTCTACGGGCAGTACTTC	CASSEGLAGVYGQYF
TRBD1	TRBV14	TRBJ1-2	-	TGTGCCAGCAGCCATGGGACAGAACGCTATGGCTACACCTTC	CASSHGTERYGYTF
TRBD1	TRBV27	TRBJ1-5	few	TGTGCCAGCAGTTTATCGGGGACAGTTAGCTTTCGGCCCCAGCATTTT	CASSLSGTVSFRPQHF
TRBD1	TRBV11-3	TRBJ2-3	-	TGTGCCAGCAGCCCAAGGACAGGGATAGATACGCAGTATTTT	CASSPRTGIDTQYF
-	TRBV7-2	TRBJ2-7	-	TGTGCCAGCAGCTCCCGGACTAAGCAGTACTTC	CASSSRTKQYF
TRBD2	TRBV29-1	TRBJ2-1	-	TGCAGCGTTAAACTAGCGGGAGTTTGGGCCTACAATGAGCAGTTCTTC	CSVKLAGVWAYNEQFF
TRBD2	TRBV2	TRBJ2-7	-	TGTGCCAGCAGTTTGGGCGGGGGGCGCGGATCCTACGAGCAGTACTTC	CASSLGGGRGSYEQYF
-	TRBV28	TRBJ2-1	-	TGTGCCAGCACGGGTTACAATGAGCAGTTCTTC	CASTGYNEQFF
TRBD2	TRBV10-3	TRBJ2-2	once	TGTGCCATCAGTGAGCCAACTAGCGCTGCCACCGGGGAGCTGTTTTTT	CAISEPTSAATGELFF
-	TRBV11-2	TRBJ2-1	-	TGTGCCAGCAGCACCGGACTCCGGGGGCAGTTCTTC	CASSTGLRGQFF
TRBD2	TRBV5-8	TRBJ2-1	-	TGTGCCAGCAGCTCGATCCTAGCGGGAGGGCGGCGGTACAATGAGCAGTTCTTC	CASSSILAGGRRYNEQFF
-	TRBV30	TRBJ1-1	few	TGTGCCTGGAGTGTTCGAGGGGGAACTGAAGCTTTCTTT	CAWSVRGGTEAFF
TRBD1	TRBV7-2	TRBJ1-5	-	TGTGCCAGCAGCCAGCGGACAGGGGGTGCTTCGAATCAGCCCCAGCATTTT	CASSQRTGGASNQPQHF
-	TRBV6-6	TRBJ2-5	-	TGTGCCAGCAGTTACTTACAAGAGACCCAGTACTTC	CASSYLQETQYF
-	TRBV7-3	TRBJ2-1	few	TGTGCCAGCAGCTTAAGCGCCTACAATGAGCAGTTCTTC	CASSLSAYNEQFF
TRBD2	TRBV7-3	TRBJ2-3	few	TGTGCCAGCAGCCGACTAGCGGGAGGGGGCACAGATACGCAGTATTTT	CASSRLAGGGTDTQYF
TRBD1	TRBV2	TRBJ2-7	few	TGTGCCAGCAGTGAGAGGACAGGGGACGAGCAGTACTTC	CASSERTGDEQYF